A single sample gave rise to the 3 T cell receptor beta chains below, sequenced in a study of early T cells in non-severe SARS-CoV-2 infection. TCRdb reprocessed the 5' RACE reads with MiXCR, giving one entry per CDR3 protein. The table lists 50,000 to 70,000 distinct CDR3 sequences, about 16% of them singletons. The source was whole blood, collected at baseline. The receptors derive from an adult who was a healthcare worker with PCR-confirmed SARS-CoV-2 infection or an uninfected control (not recorded which).

The chain uses TRBV3-1 and TRBJ1-5; D not certain. Germline CDR1 and CDR2: LGHDT and YNNKEL (reference sequence). The ends were cut back, 4 bases at V and 6 bases at J, with 10 bases in the middle. The CDR3 totals 13 residues. DNA of the CDR3: TGTGCCAGCAGCCTCAACGCCGGTCAGCCCCAGCATTTT. Translated, it gives CASSLNAGQPQHF.

J is TRBJ2-7 and V is TRBV20-1; a weak D match, TRBD1 (5 bases). CDR3 size: 13 residues. The ends were cut back, 1 base at V and 2 bases at J, with 9 bases in the middle. Germline CDR1 reads DFQATT; CDR2 reads SNEGSKA (reference sequence). DNA for the CDR3: TGCAGTGCTAGAGCCGACAGAACCTACGAGCAGTACTTC. This gives the protein CSARADRTYEQYF.

In its sample, this clonotype was seen a few times. This CDR3 reads CASSEEALDTQYF. The CDR3 coding sequence is TGTGCCAGCAGTGAAGAGGCCCTCGATACGCAGTATTTT. The chain has TRBV2 and TRBJ2-3, with D hard to call. V shed 1 base and J shed 6 bases, with 8 bases lying between them. The CDR3 spans 13 residues. Germline V gene data show CDR1 as SNHLY and CDR2 as FYNNEI. The complete variable domain, with remaining parts taken from reference TRBV2 and TRBJ2-3, reads EPEVTQTPSHQVTQMGQEVILRCVPISNHLYFYWYRQILGQKVEFLVSFYNNEISEKSEIFDDQFSVERPDGSNFTLKIRSTKLEDSAMYFCASSEEALDTQYFGPGTRLTVL.